This TCR beta chain stems from a study of shared clonotypes between healthy human individuals. The wider study: Donor ages ranged 18 to 49 years: a couple of women, three men. Study results and limitations: Among donors, the sharing of clonotypes was expected to be influenced by sequencing depth.

Each sorted subset replicate got 200 ng genomic DNA, roughly 27,000 genomes. Profiled with immunoSEQ multiplex PCR; TCRdb holds only in-frame clones, not every one. The table lists about 1.9 million clones, around 93% of them singletons. Naive CD8 cells, CD45RO-negative and positively selected for CCR7, excluded terminally differentiated effector memory CD45RA+ cells. Note on this clone: Its antigen is as yet unknown.

The clonotype was recovered from a man between 18 and 29 years old in good health. Some clones in this sample may be carry-over from other donors' samples. The specimen was naive CD8+ T cells from PBMCs.

CDR3 loop: CASSLPIGTETEAFF. For the CDR3, the DNA is TGTGCCAGCAGTTTACCCATTGGGACTGAAACTGAAGCTTTCTTT. The chain links TRBV28 to TRBJ1-1, with a possible D match to TRBD1 (5 bases). CDR3 length: 15 residues. Per germline, CDR1 MDHEN and CDR2 SYDVKM. V gave up 2 bases and J gave up 5 bases, with 15 bases separating them.